Many counts were recorded for the clone carrying this TCR beta chain. Its antigen remains unknown. This sample was included in a study of CD8 T cells in ankylosing spondylitis. Study-wide points: It appeared that ankylosing spondylitis blood was characterized by a TCR beta motif of under ten highly homologous variants. Researchers report that disease-linked clones proved CD8+ and relatively rare in peripheral blood. A subset of motif variants has previously been described in the synovial fluid and blood of reactive arthritis. It was reported that disease-linked clones were significantly enriched in matched ankylosing spondylitis synovial fluid.

TCRdb used MiXCR to reprocess the 5' RACE reads, holding one entry per CDR3 protein. This sample yields a few hundred thousand distinct CDR3 sequences, of which approximately 20% are seen a single time; approximately 33% belongs to the top ten. Germline CDR1 and CDR2: SGHKS and YYEKEE (reference sequence). Trimming shortened V by 4 bases and J by 3 bases, and 13 bases separated the two germline ends. The CDR3 has 14 amino acids. V is TRBV5-5 and J is TRBJ1-1; D possibly corresponds to TRBD1 (5 bases). The clonotype was recovered from a male donor with ankylosing spondylitis or in good health (not recorded which). Sample: blood, either unsorted or a sorted T cell fraction (not recorded which). CDR3 sequence reads: CASSRLWGDTEAFF. The CDR3 DNA follows: TGTGCCAGCAGCCGCCTTTGGGGGGACACTGAAGCTTTCTTT.